The 5 T cell receptor beta chains reported below all come from one sample, sequenced in a study of beta chain features in type 1 diabetes. Expressed TCRB transcripts got sequenced, as all isolated RNA was reverse transcribed. Some clones are missing from TCRdb's copy, which holds only in-frame ones; the method was immunoSEQ multiplex PCR. The sample has 200,000 to 300,000 clones; more than 11% are singletons. Study-level points and caveats: Significant though moderate, a shortening of TCRB CDR3s appeared in all four CD4+ subsets of Type 1 diabetes patients.

Their antigens remain unidentified. The sequenced sample consisted of naive CD4+ T cells from blood. The receptors were gathered from a young man with type 1 diabetes.

This CDR3 is CASSQLMVRDRTNYGYTF. In nucleotides, the CDR3 is TGTGCCAGCAGCCAGTTAATGGTCCGGGACAGGACTAACTATGGCTACACCTTC. The chain carries TRBV14 and TRBJ1-2, with 8 bases fitting TRBD1. The ends lost 3 bases at V and 0 bases at J; junction bases unmatched: 12. From germline, CDR1 is SGHDN and CDR2 FVKESK. The CDR3 is made up of 18 amino acids.

The V gene is TRBV10-2, the J gene TRBJ1-2; maybe TRBD1 (5 bases). Germline CDR1 reads WSHSY; CDR2 reads SAAADI. The V gene lost 3 bases and the J gene lost 8 bases, with 10 bases spanning the gap. The CDR3 totals 12 residues. CDR3 DNA: TGCGCCAGCAGTGAATCAGGGAACGGCTACACCTTC. Translating gives CASSESGNGYTF.

This clone has ten or more counts. This rearrangement joins TRBV29-1 to TRBJ2-5; D is perhaps TRBD2 (5 bases). CDR3 length: 12 amino acids. V lost 4 bases, J lost 4 bases, and 10 bases lay in between. CDR1 and CDR2 (germline): SQVTM, ANQGSEA. CDR3 residues: CSVGRGGETQYF. CDR3 nucleotide sequence: TGCAGCGTTGGTCGGGGTGGAGAGACCCAGTACTTC.

This chain connects TRBV18 to TRBJ2-1; D is tentatively TRBD1 or TRBD2 (7 bases each). This CDR3 region has 13 residues. The V and J ends lost 6 bases and 7 bases respectively, with 13 bases between them. Looked up from germline, CDR1 is KGHSH and CDR2 is LQKENI. The CDR3 spells CASSPGGGNEQFF. In DNA, the CDR3 is TGTGCCAGCTCCCCAGGGGGGGGGAATGAGCAGTTCTTC.

The DNA of the CDR3 is TGCGCCAGCAGCCAGGGAGGGGCCGGGGAGACCCAGTACTTC. This sequence encodes CASSQGGAGETQYF. V is TRBV4-1 and J is TRBJ2-5; 7 bases match TRBD2. CDR3 size: 14 residues. Germline loops: CDR1 MGHRA, CDR2 YSYEKL. The V gene end was trimmed by 3 bases and the J gene end by 5 bases; junction bases not matched to a gene: 6.